One sample yielded the 11 T cell receptor beta chains listed below, sequenced in a study of T cell responses to AZD1222 COVID-19 vaccine. Profiling relied on immunoSEQ multiplex PCR, and the TCRdb table lists in-frame clones only, not all of them. The sample carries over 110,000 clones, about 90% recorded once. The material was peripheral blood, obtained 28 days after the second AZD1222 dose. Source of these receptors: an adult who received the AZD1222 COVID-19 vaccine.

This sequence joins TRBV28 and TRBJ1-1, with 9 bases that match TRBD1. The V segment lost 3 bases and the J segment 0 bases; nucleotides outside the gene matches: 8. This CDR3 is built from 17 residues. Germline V lookup: CDR1 MDHEN, CDR2 SYDVKM. In DNA, the CDR3 is TGTGCCAGCAGTTTGAACAGGGGGCGAGGTATGAACACTGAAGCTTTCTTT. Its protein is CASSLNRGRGMNTEAFF.

The rearrangement uses TRBV6-2 or TRBV6-3 and TRBJ1-6; no definite D call. The germline CDR1 and CDR2 sequences are MNHEY and SVGEGT. The CDR3 is 15 amino acids. The V and J ends lost 2 bases and 6 bases respectively, with 11 bases between them. In DNA form, the CDR3 reads TGTGCCAGCAGTTACCCGTGGACGATTAATTCACCCCTCCACTTT. Its protein product is CASSYPWTINSPLHF.

The chain recombines TRBV23-1 with TRBJ2-7; maybe TRBD2 (6 bases). TRBV23-1 is noted as an ORF with a role that remains uncertain. The V end was cut by 2 bases, the J end by 1 base, with 9 bases between. CDR3 length: 14 amino acids. CDR3: CASSQGTGSYEQYF. The CDR3 DNA sequence: TGCGCCAGCAGTCAAGGGACTGGGTCCTACGAGCAGTACTTC.

The CDR3 reads CASSLVDDRGKTQYF. The CDR3, as DNA: TGTGCCAGCAGCTTAGTGGACGACAGGGGAAAGACCCAGTACTTC. This rearrangement joins TRBV7-6 to TRBJ2-5; 8 nucleotides line up with TRBD1. Germline lookup yields CDR1 SGHVS and CDR2 FNYEAQ. The CDR3 sequence is 15 residues long. V trimming: 1 base; J trimming: 6 bases; junction bases outside the gene matches: 7.

J is TRBJ1-1 and V is TRBV6-6, with TRBD1 matching 8 bases. Germline V gene sequence: CDR1 MNHNY, CDR2 SVGAGI (reference sequence). The V and J ends lost 5 bases and 4 bases, in that order; junction bases with no gene match: 3. The length of the CDR3 is 13 residues. The CDR3 DNA reads as TGTGCCAGCAGTACAGGGGGGGGCACTGAAGCTTTCTTT. This codes for CASSTGGGTEAFF.

The chain has TRBV6-6 and TRBJ1-2; D gene ambiguous. V gave up 2 bases and J gave up 4 bases, with 2 bases separating them. Germline loops: CDR1 MNHNY, CDR2 SVGAGI (reference sequence). The length of the CDR3 is 11 residues. CDR3 protein: CASSYTYGYTF. The CDR3 nucleotides are TGTGCCAGCAGTTACACCTATGGCTACACCTTC.

The chain recombines TRBV4-1 with TRBJ2-7; 11 nucleotides match TRBD2. V was clipped by 4 bases and J by 2 bases; unmatched bases: 10. The CDR3 consists of 17 residues. Germline V CDR1 and CDR2: MGHRA, YSYEKL. CDR3 loop: CASSRPALAGGPYEQYV. The CDR3 nucleotides are TGCGCCAGCAGCCGCCCTGCCCTAGCGGGGGGTCCCTACGAGCAGTACGTC.

This chain uses TRBV5-6 with TRBJ1-4; D remains ambiguous. The germline V gene encodes CDR1 SGHDT and CDR2 YYEEEE. The CDR3 totals 15 residues. V was clipped by 0 bases and J by 5 bases, with 11 bases between them. In DNA, the CDR3 is TGTGCCAGCAGCTTGGCCACCGGTGCGAATGAAAAACTGTTTTTT. Its protein is CASSLATGANEKLFF.

The rearrangement uses TRBV7-9 and TRBJ2-5; 9 nucleotides line up with TRBD2. The CDR3 contains 14 residues. J lost 4 bases, V lost 5 bases, and 5 bases had no gene match. The V gene's germline CDR1 is SEHNR and CDR2 FQNEAQ (reference sequence). CDR3 sequence (DNA): TGTGCCAGCAGCCCTCCGGGACTAGCAGAGACCCAGTACTTC. It is translated as CASSPPGLAETQYF.

This sequence joins TRBV15 and TRBJ1-2; D gene ambiguous. Trimming shortened V by 0 bases and J by 2 bases, and 4 bases separated the two germline ends. There are 13 residues in the CDR3. Germline V gene data show CDR1 as LNHNV and CDR2 as YYDKDF (reference sequence). The CDR3 DNA follows: TGTGCCACCAGCAGAGATAGGAACTATGGCTACACCTTC. Protein: CATSRDRNYGYTF.

CDR3: CASSLGPEAFF. CDR3 DNA: TGTGCCAGCAGCTTGGGACCTGAAGCTTTCTTT. The genes are TRBV5-4 and TRBJ1-1; D is unresolved. CDR1 SGHNT and CDR2 YYREEE come from the germline V gene (reference sequence). V lost 0 bases and J 6 bases, leaving 3 bases between the germline ends. The CDR3 runs 11 residues.